This T cell receptor beta chain appears in the sequencing data of a study of graft-versus-host responses after intestinal transplantation. Overall study: Recipients had multivisceral, liver-intestinal, or isolated intestinal transplants. Tacrolimus and steroids were given for three to four years to all recipients after anti-thymocyte globulin induction. The study, taken as a whole, reports: Early after transplant, HvG declines were associated with peak levels of circulating GvH clones. There were GvH clones found in recipient marrow, and some of them appeared first in ileum or blood.

On this clone: Its matching antigen is unknown.

To release intraepithelial and lamina propria lymphocytes, the graft tissue was processed. CDR3 length: 15 amino acids. CDR1 and CDR2 from the germline V gene are SGHDT and YYEEEE. The table came from immunoSEQ multiplex PCR; TCRdb's copy has only in-frame clones and leaves some out. This sample has approximately 16,000 clones, with 55% to 75% found just once. The chain recombines TRBV5-6 with TRBJ2-5; 10 bases are shared with TRBD1. The end of the DNA fits TRBJ2-7 better, so the J call may be wrong. The receptor was derived from a human patient who received an intestinal transplant, so some T cells may come from the graft donor. Sequences were derived from ileum tissue, sampled around 98 weeks after intestinal transplantation. The DNA for the CDR3 is TGTGCCAGCAGCTTGGAGGGACAGGGGATCAACGAGCAGTACTTC. Its translation is CASSLEGQGINEQYF.